The 29 T cell receptor beta chains below were found in one sample sequenced in a study of blood T cell repertoires in COVID-19. The assay was immunoSEQ multiplex PCR, and TCRdb's table has in-frame clones only and misses some. The sample contains over 9,000 clones, about four fifths of which appear only once. The source material was peripheral blood. The receptor set was obtained from a man aged 70 or older with active COVID-19.

The chain carries TRBV18 and TRBJ2-7; perhaps TRBD1 as D (6 bases). V lost 0 bases and J 5 bases, leaving 14 bases between the germline ends. The CDR3 covers 15 residues. Germline-derived CDR1 and CDR2 are KGHSH and LQKENI. This CDR3 reads CASSPPRGGRNEQYF. CDR3 coding DNA: TGTGCCAGCTCACCACCTCGAGGGGGACGAAACGAGCAGTACTTC.

The chain is built from TRBV28 and TRBJ1-1, with D perhaps TRBD1 (6 bases). The CDR3 covers 14 residues. V lost 10 bases and J lost 4, with 19 bases in between. CDR1 and CDR2 from the germline V gene are MDHEN and SYDVKM. The CDR3 region has the DNA TGTGCCATCAGGGGAGGACTAGCTGCCACTGAAGCTTTCTTT. It yields the protein CAIRGGLAATEAFF.

This clone came up once. The chain couples TRBV18 to TRBJ2-7; 16 bases map to TRBD2. V lost 2 bases and J lost 5; bases outside the gene matches: 6. Per the germline V gene, CDR1 is KGHSH and CDR2 is LQKENI. This CDR3 contains 17 residues. The CDR3 sequence is CASSPGTSGRAVHEQYF. The CDR3 DNA reads TGTGCCAGCTCACCAGGGACTAGCGGGAGGGCCGTCCACGAGCAGTACTTC.

The V and J genes are TRBV30 and TRBJ2-5; D is unclear. Trimming left V 1 base short and J 3 bases short, with 9 bases between. This CDR3 is 13 amino acids long. Germline CDR1 reads GTSNPN; CDR2 reads SVGIG (reference sequence). CDR3 loop: CAWSGTVEETQYF. CDR3 DNA: TGTGCCTGGAGTGGAACAGTCGAAGAGACCCAGTACTTC.

The rearrangement uses TRBV5-1 and TRBJ1-3, with 9 positions matching TRBD1. With V trimmed by 0 bases and J by 0 bases, 4 bases remained unmatched. Germline V gene sequence: CDR1 SGHRS, CDR2 YFSETQ. This CDR3 is 17 amino acids long. The CDR3 DNA sequence: TGCGCCAGCAGCTTGGTCGGGGACAGGGCCTCTGGAAACACCATATATTTT. Translated, it gives CASSLVGDRASGNTIYF.

This clone was seen a single time. This chain joins TRBV28 and TRBJ1-2; 12 nucleotides agree with TRBD1. The CDR3 is 14 residues long. Germline V CDR1 and CDR2: MDHEN, SYDVKM. V lost 5 bases, J lost 4 bases, and 2 bases stayed unmatched. The DNA of the CDR3 is TGTGCCAGCAGTGGGACAGGGGGCGCCTATGGCTACACCTTC. Its protein product is CASSGTGGAYGYTF.

As DNA, the CDR3 is TGTGCCGGCCGGAGACTAGCGGGAGTGAGGGGAGGAGAGACCCAGTACTTC. Translating gives CAGRRLAGVRGGETQYF. The chain couples TRBV7-3 to TRBJ2-5; TRBD2 matches at 12 bases. CDR1 and CDR2 from the germline V gene are SGHTA and FQGTGA. The CDR3 runs to 17 residues. The junction had 17 bases not matched to a gene; V was cut back by 11 bases and J by 4 bases.

V gene TRBV10-3 combines with J gene TRBJ1-1; TRBD1 is a possible D gene (6 bases). From germline, CDR1 is ENHRY and CDR2 SYGVKD. With 6 bases removed from V and 3 bases from J, the gap between germline ends came to 11 bases. The CDR3 consists of 13 residues. DNA of the CDR3: TGTGCCATCAGGGGCCAGGGGTACACTGAAGCTTTCTTT. Its translation: CAIRGQGYTEAFF.

The genes are TRBV5-8 and TRBJ1-5, with D unclear. This CDR3 comprises 12 residues. Per germline, CDR1 SGHTS and CDR2 YDEGEE. V lost 2 bases and J lost 3, with 3 bases in between. CDR3 protein: CASSFYNQPQHF. CDR3 DNA sequence: TGTGCCAGCAGCTTTTACAATCAGCCCCAGCATTTT.

The J gene is TRBJ1-6, the V gene TRBV6-4; TRBD1 might be the D (5 bases). This CDR3 has 15 residues. V was clipped by 5 bases and J by 10 bases, with 18 bases between them. The germline V gene encodes CDR1 MRHNA and CDR2 SNTAGT. The chain's CDR3 is CASSNPGLPKSPLHF. For the CDR3, the DNA is TGTGCCAGCAGTAATCCGGGACTCCCTAAATCACCCCTCCACTTT.

The chain recombines TRBV6-6 with TRBJ2-2, with D tentatively TRBD1 (5 bases). V was pared by 10 bases and J by 3 bases, with 18 bases between. The CDR3 sequence is 15 residues long. In germline, CDR1 is MNHNY, CDR2 SVGAGI (reference sequence). CDR3 nucleotide sequence: TGTGCCACCCGAGCAAGGGGCAGCGACACCGGGGAGCTGTTTTTT. Encoded protein: CATRARGSDTGELFF.

The V gene is TRBV28, the J gene TRBJ2-3; no reliable D call. Germline values: CDR1 MDHEN, CDR2 SYDVKM. The ends were cut back, 8 bases at V and 4 bases at J, with 7 bases in the middle. The CDR3 totals 11 residues. The CDR3 sequence: CASGRADTQYF. CDR3 in DNA: TGTGCCAGCGGGCGCGCAGATACGCAGTATTTT. The variable domain in full, completed from reference TRBV28 and TRBJ2-3, reads DVKVTQSSRYLVKRTGEKVFLECVQDMDHENMFWYRQDPGLGLRLIYFSYDVKMKEKGDIPEGYSVSREKKERFSLILESASTNQTSMYLCASGRADTQYFGPGTRLTVL.

The rearrangement links TRBV5-1 to TRBJ2-2; D perhaps matches TRBD2 (5 bases). Trimming removed 4 bases at V and 2 bases at J, with 12 bases between. The CDR3 sequence is 15 residues long. Germline CDR1 is SGHRS and CDR2 is YFSETQ. DNA of the CDR3: TGCGCCAGCAGCCCCCCCCCGGGAAACACCGGGGAGCTGTTTTTT. It encodes CASSPPPGNTGELFF. Combining the CDR3 with reference TRBV5-1 and TRBJ2-2 gives the whole variable domain KAGVTQTPRYLIKTRGQQVTLSCSPISGHRSVSWYQQTPGQGLQFLFEYFSETQRNKGNFPGRFSGRQFSNSRSEMNVSTLELGDSALYLCASSPPPGNTGELFFGEGSRLTVL.

The chain recombines TRBV11-2 with TRBJ2-7, with 8 positions matching TRBD2. The germline V gene encodes CDR1 SGHAT and CDR2 FQNNGV. The length of the CDR3 is 15 residues. V dropped 5 bases and J dropped 5; count of bases not matched to a gene: 11. The CDR3 region is CASSPNSGSSHEQYF. The CDR3 DNA sequence: TGTGCCAGCAGCCCAAACAGCGGGAGCTCTCACGAGCAGTACTTC.

Concerning this clone: Distinct nucleotide sequences in the sample also encode this CDR3. The chain has TRBV9 and TRBJ2-3; 12 positions agree with TRBD2. The CDR3 is made up of 16 amino acids. The germline V gene encodes CDR1 SGDLS and CDR2 YYNGEE. J gave up 3 bases and V 3 bases, and 5 bases lay outside the gene matches. The CDR3 is CASSGGTSGLTDTQYF. DNA of the CDR3: TGTGCCAGCAGCGGCGGGACTAGCGGGTTAACAGATACGCAGTATTTT.

The chain recombines TRBV19 with TRBJ2-3; TRBD2 aligns across 7 bases. This CDR3 comprises 13 residues. Germline V lookup: CDR1 LNHDA, CDR2 SQIVND (reference sequence). V was pared by 5 bases and J by 8 bases, with 7 bases of the junction left unmatched. The CDR3 nucleotides read TGTGCCAGTAGTGGGGTAACTAGCGTTACGCAGTATTTT. It is translated as CASSGVTSVTQYF.

The V gene is TRBV9, the J gene TRBJ2-2, with 8 bases identical to TRBD1. The CDR3 spans 14 residues. V lost 6 bases and J lost 3; bases outside the gene matches: 4. The V gene's germline CDR1 is SGDLS and CDR2 YYNGEE. CDR3 in DNA: TGTGCCAGCACCCGGGACAGGTACACCGGGGAGCTGTTTTTT. Its translation is CASTRDRYTGELFF. The full variable domain, with the rest looked up from reference TRBV9 and TRBJ2-2, is DSGVTQTPKHLITATGQRVTLRCSPRSGDLSVYWYQQSLDQGLQFLIQYYNGEERAKGNILERFSAQQFPDLHSELNLSSLELGDSALYFCASTRDRYTGELFFGEGSRLTVL.

V is TRBV28 and J is TRBJ2-7; a possible D gene is TRBD2 (6 bases). Per the germline V gene, CDR1 is MDHEN and CDR2 is SYDVKM. The CDR3 spans 14 residues. Deletions cut 5 bases from V and 0 bases from J, with 11 bases between. Written as DNA, the CDR3 is TGTGCCAGCAGTCGCGGGAAGAGCTCCTACGAGCAGTACTTC. This gives the protein CASSRGKSSYEQYF.

V and J are TRBV2 and TRBJ1-5; D ambiguous. From germline, CDR1 is SNHLY and CDR2 FYNNEI. The V end was cut by 4 bases, the J end by 5 bases, with 15 bases between. The CDR3 consists of 15 residues. The CDR3 spells CASSGSAAGHQPQHF. The CDR3 region has the DNA TGTGCCAGCAGTGGTAGCGCGGCGGGCCATCAGCCCCAGCATTTT.

The rearrangement uses TRBV5-1 and TRBJ2-5; D might be TRBD1 (5 bases). V was cut by 0 bases and J by 6 bases, with 6 bases left in between. The CDR3 runs 12 residues. Germline loops: CDR1 SGHRS, CDR2 YFSETQ. The CDR3 spells CASSLEGKTQYF. In DNA form, the CDR3 reads TGCGCCAGCAGCTTGGAGGGGAAGACCCAGTACTTC.

The CDR3 DNA reads as TGTGCCACCAGCGCCCGAGGAGGAGAGCCCTACGAGCAGTACTTC. Translated: CATSARGGEPYEQYF. The genes are TRBV15 and TRBJ2-7, with D possibly matching TRBD2 (5 bases). The length of the CDR3 is 15 residues. The V end lost 5 bases, the J end lost 2 bases, and 16 bases lay between the germline ends. From germline, CDR1 is LNHNV and CDR2 YYDKDF (reference sequence).

The rearrangement joins TRBV15 to TRBJ2-7; a weak D match, TRBD1 (6 bases). Trimming removed 1 base from V and 4 bases from J, with 11 bases in between. The CDR3 extends over 14 amino acids. Germline V gene data show CDR1 as LNHNV and CDR2 as YYDKDF (reference sequence). The CDR3 protein is CATSRARGAYEQYF. The CDR3 bases are TGTGCCACCAGCAGAGCCAGGGGCGCGTACGAGCAGTACTTC.

The V and J genes are TRBV7-9 and TRBJ2-1, with D possibly TRBD2 on 6 matching bases. The germline CDR1 and CDR2 sequences are SEHNR and FQNEAQ (reference sequence). There are 16 residues in the CDR3. Trimming removed 5 bases at V and 4 bases at J, with 18 bases between. CDR3 DNA sequence: TGTGCCAGCAGCCCGCCGAGCGGAGGGATTTACAATGAGCAGTTCTTC. Protein: CASSPPSGGIYNEQFF.

The J gene is TRBJ1-4, the V gene TRBV11-2; TRBD1 is a possible D gene (5 bases). The CDR3 extends over 14 amino acids. The germline CDR1 and CDR2 sequences are SGHAT and FQNNGV. Trimming cost V 3 bases and J 5 bases, with 10 bases left between them. CDR3 protein: CASSFGDRNEKLFF. The CDR3 nucleotides read TGTGCCAGCAGCTTCGGAGACAGAAATGAAAAACTGTTTTTT.

This chain uses TRBV19 with TRBJ2-2; D is perhaps TRBD2 (5 bases). Germline assignment: CDR1 LNHDA and CDR2 SQIVND (reference sequence). The CDR3 contains 14 residues. Trimming shortened V by 7 bases and J by 0 bases, and 9 bases separated the two germline ends. The CDR3 loop reads CASKGAANTGELFF. DNA of the CDR3: TGTGCCAGTAAGGGAGCGGCGAACACCGGGGAGCTGTTTTTT.

This clone was detected a few times. V and J are TRBV29-1 and TRBJ1-2; the match to TRBD1 covers 7 bases. Germline CDR1 is SQVTM and CDR2 is ANQGSEA. J was trimmed by 4 bases and V by 1 base; bases with no gene match: 0. The CDR3 sequence is 12 residues long. The CDR3 region is CSVEGDSYGYTF. CDR3 in DNA: TGCAGCGTTGAAGGGGACAGCTATGGCTACACCTTC.

This sequence joins TRBV4-3 and TRBJ1-1; D gene uncertain. CDR1 and CDR2 from the germline V gene are LGHNA and YSLEER. The CDR3 totals 13 residues. V lost 1 base and J 13 bases, leaving 16 bases between the germline ends. As DNA, the CDR3 is TGCGCCAGCAGCCAAGTAATTGGTCTAACGGGTTTCTTT. Protein sequence: CASSQVIGLTGFF.

Remarks on this clone: Other DNA sequences of this sample code for an identical CDR3. V gene TRBV9 combines with J gene TRBJ2-7; 7 nucleotides agree with TRBD2. CDR3 length: 15 residues. J lost 2 bases, V lost 0 bases, and 5 bases had no gene match. Germline CDR1 and CDR2: SGDLS and YYNGEE. The CDR3 nucleotides read TGTGCCAGCAGCGTAGGGGGGGGAAGTCCCTACGAGCAGTACTTC. This sequence encodes CASSVGGGSPYEQYF.

This rearrangement joins TRBV6-1 to TRBJ2-5; D unclear. The CDR3 loop spans 14 amino acids. Germline V gene data show CDR1 as MNHNS and CDR2 as SASEGT. Trimming left V 2 bases short and J 1 base short, with 8 bases between. CDR3 DNA: TGTGCCAGCAGTGAATATGGGCCCCAAGAGACCCAGTACTTC. This sequence encodes CASSEYGPQETQYF.